This section outlines one T cell receptor beta chain sequence together with its context. Its cognate antigen is unknown. The sample belongs to a study of shared clonotypes between healthy human individuals. CDR1 is SGHDT and CDR2 is YYEEEE in the germline V gene. With V trimmed by 1 base and J by 4 bases, 6 bases remained unmatched. This CDR3 spans 15 amino acids. Findings and limits, study-wide: Naive subsets usually exceeded memory subsets in estimated richness. The study found lower generation probabilities in non-shared clonotypes than in those shared by all four donors.

Assay: immunoSEQ multiplex PCR; the TCRdb copy retains only in-frame clones and omits some. There are roughly 2,000,000 clones in the sample; around 95% occur only once, and approximately 1.7% lies in the top ten. Only CD45RO-negative cells positively selected for CCR7 counted as naive CD8 cells, so terminally differentiated effector memory CD45RA+ cells were excluded. The receptor was derived from a man in his late teens or twenties in good health. Some clones in this sample may be carry-over from other donors' samples. Sequenced input: naive CD8+ T cells from PBMCs. The chain is built from TRBV5-6 and TRBJ1-1; 8 bases are a match to TRBD1. CDR3 nucleotide sequence: TGTGCCAGCAGCTTGAAGAGGACAGGGAGCACTGAAGCTTTCTTT. As protein: CASSLKRTGSTEAFF.